Shown below are 22 T cell receptor beta chains from a single sample sequenced in a study of blood T cell repertoires in COVID-19. The method was immunoSEQ multiplex PCR; TCRdb's version includes in-frame clones alone and lacks a portion of them. The repertoire has nearly 45,000 clones, roughly 87% of them found once; the top ten carry 23%. Sequencing was done on a sample of peripheral blood. These receptors were obtained from a woman at least 80 years old in a cohort sampled during active or convalescent COVID-19.

The chain recombines TRBV5-1 with TRBJ1-1, with a tentative D call TRBD1 (5 bases). Germline assignment: CDR1 SGHRS and CDR2 YFSETQ. This CDR3 is 14 amino acids long. Trimming shortened V by 4 bases and J by 5 bases, and 15 bases separated the two germline ends. CDR3 sequence reads: CASSNQGGETEAFF. In DNA form, the CDR3 reads TGCGCCAGCAGCAATCAGGGCGGCGAAACTGAAGCTTTCTTT.

This clone was recorded only once. The J gene is TRBJ2-2, the V gene TRBV28, with 7 bases matching TRBD2. The CDR3 length is 13 residues. The germline CDR1 and CDR2 sequences are MDHEN and SYDVKM. V dropped 5 bases and J dropped 15; count of bases not matched to a gene: 12. This chain's CDR3 is CASSLLRGEGMFF. In DNA form, the CDR3 reads TGTGCCAGCAGTCTTCTTCGGGGGGAGGGAATGTTTTTT.

The CDR3 nucleotides are TGCAGCGTACGTAGCGGGGGGACTGACGAGCAGTACTTC. This codes for CSVRSGGTDEQYF. The genes are TRBV29-1 and TRBJ2-7; 10 bases map to TRBD2. This CDR3 comprises 13 residues. The V and J ends lost 6 bases and 5 bases, in that order; junction bases with no gene match: 7. The V gene's germline CDR1 is SQVTM and CDR2 ANQGSEA.

This clone was counted a single time. The chain employs TRBV9 and TRBJ2-1, with TRBD2 matching over 9 bases. V lost 4 bases to trimming and J lost 5 bases; unmatched junction nucleotides: 10. CDR3 size: 16 residues. CDR1 and CDR2 (germline): SGDLS, YYNGEE. Here the CDR3 DNA reads TGTGCCAGCAGCCCACTGACTAGCGGATACGACAATGAGCAGTTCTTC. This codes for CASSPLTSGYDNEQFF.

The chain has TRBV10-3 and TRBJ1-4; D unresolved. V dropped 2 bases and J dropped 8 bases, with 18 bases sitting between them. Germline V gene data show CDR1 as ENHRY and CDR2 as SYGVKD. There are 16 residues in the CDR3. CDR3 sequence reads: CAISEGRNPFREKLFF. The DNA for the CDR3 is TGTGCCATCAGTGAGGGCAGGAATCCTTTTCGAGAAAAACTGTTTTTT.

The chain uses TRBV6-1 and TRBJ2-3, with a tentative D call TRBD2 (6 bases). CDR1 and CDR2 from the germline V gene are MNHNS and SASEGT. V was shortened by 0 bases and J by 4 bases, with 29 bases between the two germline ends. The CDR3 sequence is 21 residues long. The CDR3 DNA sequence: TGTGCCAGCAGTGAAGCGGGGAGGTTGAGCTGGGATGGCTCACAGGCAGATACGCAGTATTTT. Its translation is CASSEAGRLSWDGSQADTQYF.

V gene TRBV5-1 combines with J gene TRBJ2-7, with 12 bases that match TRBD1. CDR3 size: 16 residues. The trim removed 5 bases at V and 5 bases at J, leaving 11 bases unmatched. CDR1 is SGHRS and CDR2 is YFSETQ in the germline V gene. CDR3 nucleotide sequence: TGCGCCAGCAGGGATAGGCCGGGACAGGGGGCCAACGAGCAGTACTTC. As protein: CASRDRPGQGANEQYF.

Written as DNA, the CDR3 is TGCGCCAGCAGCTCGGAACAGCCGGCAGATACGCAGTATTTT. Translation: CASSSEQPADTQYF. The chain has TRBV5-1 and TRBJ2-3; D uncertain. V lost 3 bases, J lost 4 bases, and 12 bases lay in between. The CDR3 contains 14 residues. The V gene's germline CDR1 is SGHRS and CDR2 YFSETQ. Filled out from reference TRBV5-1 and TRBJ2-3, the complete variable domain reads KAGVTQTPRYLIKTRGQQVTLSCSPISGHRSVSWYQQTPGQGLQFLFEYFSETQRNKGNFPGRFSGRQFSNSRSEMNVSTLELGDSALYLCASSSEQPADTQYFGPGTRLTVL.

The chain links TRBV2 to TRBJ2-5; the D is unclear. Trimming took off 3 bases at V and 3 bases at J, with 20 bases between the two ends. Germline V gene lookup returns CDR1 SNHLY and CDR2 FYNNEI. The CDR3 extends over 17 amino acids. The CDR3 is CASSDFFPRGGKETQYF. The CDR3 nucleotides read TGTGCCAGCAGTGATTTCTTCCCCCGCGGTGGTAAAGAGACCCAGTACTTC. Full variable domain (outside the CDR3, taken from reference TRBV2 and TRBJ2-5): EPEVTQTPSHQVTQMGQEVILRCVPISNHLYFYWYRQILGQKVEFLVSFYNNEISEKSEIFDDQFSVERPDGSNFTLKIRSTKLEDSAMYFCASSDFFPRGGKETQYFGPGTRLLVL.

This clone was observed once. This chain links TRBV2 with TRBJ2-2; the D is unclear. The CDR3 covers 17 residues. Germline CDR1 SNHLY, CDR2 FYNNEI. Between the trimmed V and J ends, which lost 2 bases and 5 bases, there was a span of 18 bases. The CDR3 loop reads CASSELRPGPWTGELFF. The CDR3 nucleotides are TGTGCCAGCAGTGAACTCCGGCCAGGCCCGTGGACCGGGGAGCTGTTTTTT.

The chain has TRBV19 and TRBJ2-1; D not certain. This CDR3 contains 15 residues. The V end lost 1 base, the J end lost 4 bases, and 11 bases lay between the germline ends. The germline V gene has CDR1 LNHDA and CDR2 SQIVND (reference sequence). As DNA, the CDR3 is TGTGCCAGTAGTATAGCGGCAGGCCCTTACAATGAGCAGTTCTTC. Translating gives CASSIAAGPYNEQFF. The full variable domain, completed using reference TRBV19 and TRBJ2-1, is DGGITQSPKYLFRKEGQNVTLSCEQNLNHDAMYWYRQDPGQGLRLIYYSQIVNDFQKGDIAEGYSVSREKKESFPLTVTSAQKNPTAFYLCASSIAAGPYNEQFFGPGTRLTVL.

In DNA, the CDR3 is TGTGCCAGCAGCCGCGGGACTAGCGGGCCGAACAATGAGCAGTTCTTC. Translation: CASSRGTSGPNNEQFF. The chain recombines TRBV5-4 with TRBJ2-1, with 12 bases that match TRBD2. The J segment lost 5 bases and the V segment lost 4 bases, leaving 7 bases of the junction unmatched. CDR1 and CDR2 from the germline V gene are SGHNT and YYREEE (reference sequence). CDR3 length: 16 amino acids.

This chain uses TRBV6-1 with TRBJ2-7, with TRBD1 as a possible D gene (6 bases). V shed 1 base and J shed 3 bases, with 13 bases lying between them. The CDR3 is made up of 15 amino acids. The germline V gene encodes CDR1 MNHNS and CDR2 SASEGT. The CDR3 loop is CASSEGGTSIYEQYF. DNA of the CDR3: TGTGCCAGCAGTGAAGGGGGGACATCGATCTACGAGCAGTACTTC.

The table lists this clone with a few counts. The chain uses TRBV19 and TRBJ1-6, with a weak D call TRBD1 (6 bases). The length of the CDR3 is 15 residues. V was shortened by 7 bases and J by 6 bases, with 16 bases between the two germline ends. The germline gives CDR1 LNHDA, CDR2 SQIVND (reference sequence). The CDR3 DNA follows: TGTGCCAGTACCCAAGGGGGGGTAGGTAATTCACCCCTCCACTTT. This translates into CASTQGGVGNSPLHF.

The CDR3 protein is CASSYTGQGRGEQYF. CDR3 in DNA: TGTGCCAGCAGTTACACCGGACAGGGCCGGGGGGAGCAGTACTTC. This chain uses TRBV6-6 with TRBJ2-7, with TRBD1 matching 8 bases. The germline CDR1 and CDR2 sequences are MNHNY and SVGAGI (reference sequence). The V segment lost 2 bases and the J segment 7 bases; nucleotides outside the gene matches: 10. This CDR3 is built from 15 residues.

The gene calls are TRBV11-3 and TRBJ2-7; 9 bases agree with TRBD1. The V gene end was trimmed by 4 bases and the J gene end by 5 bases; junction bases not matched to a gene: 6. The CDR3 contains 14 residues. The germline CDR1 and CDR2 sequences are SGHNT and YENEEA. This chain's CDR3 is CASSSGQGNHEQYF. The CDR3 nucleotides are TGTGCCAGCAGCTCCGGACAGGGGAACCACGAGCAGTACTTC.

V is TRBV5-4 and J is TRBJ2-1; 12 positions match TRBD1. The V gene's germline CDR1 is SGHNT and CDR2 YYREEE (reference sequence). V lost 5 bases to trimming and J lost 9 bases; unmatched junction nucleotides: 3. This CDR3 comprises 13 residues. The CDR3 sequence is CASRGQGASEQFF. The CDR3, as DNA: TGTGCCAGCAGGGGACAGGGGGCTAGTGAGCAGTTCTTC.

The chain employs TRBV24-1 and TRBJ2-3; unclear D gene. Between the trimmed V and J ends, which lost 3 bases and 4 bases, there was a span of 7 bases. From germline, CDR1 is KGHDR and CDR2 SFDVKD. The CDR3 is made up of 13 amino acids. Here the CDR3 DNA reads TGTGCCACCAGTGATACCACAGCAGATACGCAGTATTTT. This gives the protein CATSDTTADTQYF.

This chain links TRBV3-1 (or the pseudogene TRBV3-2) with TRBJ2-1, with 7 positions matching TRBD2. Germline assignment: CDR1 LGHDT and CDR2 YNNKEL (reference sequence). Losses at the gene ends were 8 bases for V and 9 bases for J; bases not matched to a gene: 10. The CDR3 loop spans 13 amino acids. CDR3 in amino acids: CASSLGGFGEQFF. CDR3 sequence (DNA): TGTGCCAGCTCCCTCGGGGGGTTCGGTGAGCAGTTCTTC.

This sequence joins TRBV13 and TRBJ2-1, with 13 bases that match TRBD2. This CDR3 contains 20 residues. The V segment lost 2 bases and the J segment 4 bases; nucleotides outside the gene matches: 14. CDR1 and CDR2 (germline): PRHDT, FYEKMQ (reference sequence). DNA for the CDR3: TGTGCCAGCAGCTTAAATGTGGGTTGGGGACTAGCGGGAACTTACAATGAGCAGTTCTTC. Translation: CASSLNVGWGLAGTYNEQFF.

V gene TRBV5-1 combines with J gene TRBJ1-4, with D perhaps TRBD1 (5 bases). This CDR3 contains 15 residues. V lost 3 bases, J lost 5 bases, and 14 bases lay in between. Per germline, CDR1 SGHRS and CDR2 YFSETQ. The CDR3 is CASSSSGIQNEKLFF. Here the CDR3 DNA reads TGCGCCAGCAGCTCATCAGGGATTCAGAATGAAAAACTGTTTTTT.

The V call is TRBV6-1, the J call TRBJ1-5, with D perhaps TRBD1 (5 bases). Germline CDR1 and CDR2: MNHNS and SASEGT. The V gene lost 3 bases and the J gene lost 4 bases, with 10 bases spanning the gap. The CDR3 contains 14 residues. The CDR3 protein is CASSEGGENQPQHF. The DNA for the CDR3 is TGTGCCAGCAGTGAGGGGGGGGAGAATCAGCCCCAGCATTTT.